The rows below give T cell receptor beta chains drawn from one sample of a study of shared clonotypes between healthy human individuals. Some clones are missing from TCRdb's copy, which holds only in-frame ones; the method was immunoSEQ multiplex PCR. The sample holds hundreds of thousands of clones; 55% to 85% are singletons and the top ten take roughly 2%. The source material was memory CD4+ T cells sorted from blood. All receptors come from a woman between 25 and 40 years old in good health. CDR3s leave out the opening cysteine and the closing phenylalanine or tryptophan. Fields, in order: V gene, J gene, CDR3 protein.

V gene: TRBV30; J gene: TRBJ2-7; CDR3 protein: AATPSANSLHEQY
V gene: TRBV6-6; J gene: TRBJ1-1; CDR3 protein: ASSYSNGAEAF
V gene: TRBV7-2; J gene: TRBJ2-1; CDR3 protein: ASSRDSSYNEQF
V gene: TRBV5-1; J gene: TRBJ2-3; CDR3 protein: ASRDGTGGALIDTQY
V gene: TRBV5-8; J gene: TRBJ2-7; CDR3 protein: ASSLGGGGEQY
V gene: TRBV20-1; J gene: TRBJ2-7; CDR3 protein: SAKGDHEQY
V gene: TRBV6-6; J gene: TRBJ2-7; CDR3 protein: ASSSGRGEGAYEQY
V gene: TRBV15; J gene: TRBJ1-2; CDR3 protein: ATSRDVGFYGYT
V gene: TRBV5-1; J gene: TRBJ1-1; CDR3 protein: ASSLGPGLSTEAF
V gene: TRBV4-1; J gene: TRBJ2-5; CDR3 protein: ASSQVQRPTGEQY
V gene: TRBV5-1; J gene: TRBJ2-7; CDR3 protein: ASSLMEGSYEQY
V gene: TRBV6-5; J gene: TRBJ1-4; CDR3 protein: ASSYSWASTNEKLF
V gene: TRBV15; J gene: TRBJ2-2; CDR3 protein: ATKGQLNTGELF
V gene: TRBV29-1; J gene: TRBJ1-1; CDR3 protein: SVDQGGGTEAF
V gene: TRBV6-5; J gene: TRBJ1-1; CDR3 protein: ASSGGHLNTEAF
V gene: TRBV7-2; J gene: TRBJ2-1; CDR3 protein: ASSSLAGTHNEQF
V gene: TRBV4-1; J gene: TRBJ2-3; CDR3 protein: ASSQGLVDTQY
V gene: TRBV28; J gene: TRBJ1-5; CDR3 protein: ASSFIVRGIQPQH
V gene: TRBV10-2; J gene: TRBJ1-2; CDR3 protein: ASSEQGSLNYGYT
V gene: TRBV15; J gene: TRBJ2-1; CDR3 protein: ATSSENLDEQF
V gene: TRBV11-2; J gene: TRBJ1-2; CDR3 protein: ASSSVRNYGYT
V gene: TRBV5-1; J gene: TRBJ1-1; CDR3 protein: ASSSRQGARTEAF
V gene: TRBV5-1; J gene: TRBJ2-7; CDR3 protein: ASSLGTGGDEQY
V gene: TRBV7-9; J gene: TRBJ2-5; CDR3 protein: ASSQDSLAQY
V gene: TRBV27; J gene: TRBJ2-5; CDR3 protein: ASSIGSVGTQY
V gene: TRBV5-3; J gene: TRBJ2-3; CDR3 protein: ASSLGQAPDTQY
V gene: TRBV28; J gene: TRBJ1-1; CDR3 protein: ASIRQGSTEAF
V gene: TRBV5-1; J gene: TRBJ1-5; CDR3 protein: ASSLGTGDPQPQH
V gene: TRBV15; J gene: TRBJ2-7; CDR3 protein: ATSSHQGARFHEQY
V gene: TRBV4-2; J gene: TRBJ2-1; CDR3 protein: ASSQEGGGRAEF
V gene: TRBV2; J gene: TRBJ2-2; CDR3 protein: ASPENRDRAHWAGELF
V gene: TRBV4-1; J gene: TRBJ2-1; CDR3 protein: ASRSTSGSSHNEQF
V gene: TRBV7-9; J gene: TRBJ1-4; CDR3 protein: ASSLVTGSIREKLF
V gene: TRBV4-1; J gene: TRBJ2-3; CDR3 protein: ASSQDKNLESDTQY
V gene: TRBV28; J gene: TRBJ2-5; CDR3 protein: ASSSGQGETQY
V gene: TRBV7-9; J gene: TRBJ2-1; CDR3 protein: ASDSTSGSYNEQF
V gene: TRBV27; J gene: TRBJ2-7; CDR3 protein: ASSKGLAGVLTGQY
V gene: TRBV18; J gene: TRBJ2-1; CDR3 protein: ASSRLGTAYNEQF
V gene: TRBV27; J gene: TRBJ1-1; CDR3 protein: ASSFLGTHTEAF
V gene: TRBV2; J gene: TRBJ2-1; CDR3 protein: ASRATTGSSYNEQF
V gene: TRBV19; J gene: TRBJ1-1; CDR3 protein: ASREKVSEAF
V gene: TRBV11-2; J gene: TRBJ2-7; CDR3 protein: ASGEDRPYEQY
V gene: TRBV19; J gene: TRBJ1-2; CDR3 protein: ASSPEDSTGYGYT
V gene: TRBV11-1; J gene: TRBJ2-5; CDR3 protein: ASSLEVETQY
V gene: TRBV9; J gene: TRBJ2-1; CDR3 protein: ASSATGPYNEQF